One sample yielded the 8 T cell receptor beta chains listed below, sequenced in a study of blood T cell repertoires in COVID-19. Produced via immunoSEQ multiplex PCR; TCRdb's table is partial and in-frame only. The sample yields about 67,000 clones, about 87% seen once. Material for sequencing was peripheral blood. All receptors come from a man aged 50 to 60 with active COVID-19.

The chain links TRBV10-3 to TRBJ2-5; TRBD1 aligns across 7 bases. The V gene's germline CDR1 is ENHRY and CDR2 SYGVKD. This CDR3 is built from 14 residues. V was pared by 7 bases and J by 2 bases, with 7 bases of the junction left unmatched. The CDR3 is CAIKRDSQQETQYF. The DNA for the CDR3 is TGTGCCATCAAAAGGGACAGCCAACAAGAGACCCAGTACTTC.

The chain combines TRBV6-6 with TRBJ1-2, with a possible D match to TRBD1 (5 bases). CDR3 length: 13 amino acids. The germline CDR1 and CDR2 sequences are MNHNY and SVGAGI (reference sequence). The V gene lost 5 bases and the J gene lost 8 bases, with 15 bases spanning the gap. The CDR3 coding sequence is TGTGCCAGCAGTCCTCGGCAGGGTGACGGCTACACCTTC. This translates into CASSPRQGDGYTF.

V and J are TRBV6-4 and TRBJ2-4, with D perhaps TRBD1 (6 bases). V lost 0 bases and J lost 9, with 9 bases in between. CDR1 and CDR2 (germline): MRHNA, SNTAGT. This CDR3 is 13 amino acids long. CDR3 amino acids: CASSDSQGSIQYF. CDR3 in DNA: TGTGCCAGCAGTGACTCGCAGGGGAGCATTCAGTACTTC.

V and J are TRBV7-9 and TRBJ1-5, with D tentatively TRBD1 (5 bases). This CDR3 region has 15 residues. Germline assignment: CDR1 SEHNR and CDR2 FQNEAQ (reference sequence). V was shortened by 4 bases and J by 5 bases, with 15 bases between the two germline ends. CDR3 loop: CASSWVGGVDQPQHF. In DNA form, the CDR3 reads TGTGCCAGCAGCTGGGTCGGGGGGGTGGATCAGCCCCAGCATTTT. Based on the CDR3 plus reference TRBV7-9 and TRBJ1-5, the full variable domain is DTGVSQNPRHKITKRGQNVTFRCDPISEHNRLYWYRQTLGQGPEFLTYFQNEAQLEKSRLLSDRFSAERPKGSFSTLEIQRTEQGDSAMYLCASSWVGGVDQPQHFGDGTRLSIL.

This clone was seen once. This chain uses TRBV5-1 with TRBJ1-1; 7 positions agree with TRBD1. The CDR3 has 14 residues. Germline V CDR1 and CDR2: SGHRS, YFSETQ. With 5 bases clipped from V and 3 bases from J, the junction kept 7 bases outside the gene matches. CDR3 amino acids: CASRIRGAHTEAFF. CDR3 coding DNA: TGCGCCAGCAGAATCAGGGGGGCGCACACTGAAGCTTTCTTT.

This clone was seen only once. CDR3 DNA sequence: TGTGCCACCCCTGGTCCGAGCTCCTACGAGCAGTACTTC. It specifies CATPGPSSYEQYF. This chain connects TRBV6-5 to TRBJ2-7; D not certain. Germline values: CDR1 MNHEY, CDR2 SVGAGI. V lost 10 bases and J 0 bases, leaving 13 bases between the germline ends. The CDR3 is 13 residues long.

V is TRBV7-2 and J is TRBJ2-1; 8 positions agree with TRBD1. V shed 5 bases, J shed 15 bases, and the junction held 15 bases outside the gene matches. CDR3 length: 14 residues. The germline CDR1 and CDR2 sequences are SGHTA and FQGNSA. This chain's CDR3 is CASSVFPGQDNGFF. The DNA of the CDR3 is TGTGCCAGCAGCGTATTCCCGGGACAGGATAATGGGTTCTTC.

This chain links TRBV30 with TRBJ2-1; 8 bases match TRBD2. Per the germline V gene, CDR1 is GTSNPN and CDR2 is SVGIG (reference sequence). CDR3 size: 14 residues. J was trimmed by 4 bases and V by 6 bases; bases with no gene match: 8. The CDR3 coding sequence is TGTGCCTGTTCCGGACTAGCTTATTACAATGAGCAGTTCTTC. This codes for CACSGLAYYNEQFF.